These T cell receptor beta chains were read from a single sample in a study of T cells after yellow fever vaccination. TCRdb reprocessed the 5' RACE reads via MiXCR and lists one record per CDR3 protein. The sample carries some 320,000 distinct CDR3 sequences, around 4.5% recorded once. This specimen was PBMCs, taken 15 days after the yellow fever booster vaccination. These receptors came from a man between 18 and 35 years old who received the YFV17D yellow fever vaccine. Each CDR3 is given with its conserved first and last residue. Part of the rows lack a size; the others show once, few, many or a class for expanded clones.

clone_size j_call v_call cdr3_aa
many TRBJ1-5 TRBV29-1 CSVDTGYSNQPQHF
many TRBJ2-1 TRBV5-4 CASSPILAGGQDEQFF
. TRBJ1-2 TRBV20-1 CSAVRGSDLGGYTF
many TRBJ2-7 TRBV27 CASSLRTGGYEQYF
few TRBJ2-3 TRBV11-2 CASSVSRASGDTQYF
few TRBJ2-2 TRBV7-3 CASSQLAGGRTGELFF
few TRBJ1-5 TRBV4-1 CASSGPGSASQPQHF
few TRBJ1-5 TRBV7-8 CASSLGSAAQHF
few TRBJ2-1 TRBV7-6 CASSLVPGGSYNEQFF
many TRBJ2-7 TRBV2 CASSEGHLVVSRSTYF
. TRBJ2-5 TRBV10-3 CAISEFGQGMETQYF
. TRBJ1-2 TRBV27 CASGRRGVGYGYTF
many TRBJ2-1 TRBV2 CASRTRDRVNEQFF
few TRBJ1-5 TRBV5-1 CASSIEGANQPQHF
many TRBJ2-3 TRBV18 CASSPLGAREFTQYF
many TRBJ1-2 TRBV5-5 CASSFRADASNYGYTF
. TRBJ2-3 TRBV7-2 CASRLGGSRDTQYF
few TRBJ2-2 TRBV12-3/TRBV12-4 CASSLSAGRGEIHF
many TRBJ2-3 TRBV4-1 CASSQGGVTVDTQYF
many TRBJ2-2 TRBV4-2 CASSQDTPPGELFF
many TRBJ1-1 TRBV6-6 CASSKGAARETAFF
many TRBJ2-7 TRBV6-2/TRBV6-3 CASSYSHGLDNEQYF
few TRBJ2-2 TRBV5-1 CASSLALSGVHTGELFF
few TRBJ2-7 TRBV12-3/TRBV12-4 CASSLRDTRGYEQYF
few TRBJ2-1 TRBV4-3 CASSQDRRLAVNNEQFF
few TRBJ1-1 TRBV12-3/TRBV12-4 CASSSQGATGTEAFF
many TRBJ1-1 TRBV21-1 CASSKAGGNTEAFF
few TRBJ2-3 TRBV11-2 CASSFFPTDTQYF
. TRBJ2-7 TRBV29-1 CSVEDLGTGTSYEQYF
many TRBJ2-7 TRBV4-2 CASSQEWGTSGYEQYF
. TRBJ2-5 TRBV10-3 CAIRGTSEGETQYF
few TRBJ1-2 TRBV20-1 CSARDETEAYGYTF